A single sample gave rise to the 23 T cell receptor beta chains below, sequenced in a study of T cell responses to AZD1222 COVID-19 vaccine. The method was immunoSEQ multiplex PCR; TCRdb's version includes in-frame clones alone and lacks a portion of them. The sample consists of about 150,000 clones, 90% to 95% of them appearing once. Sequencing used peripheral blood, obtained on day 0 of AZD1222 vaccination. These receptors came from an adult in good health.

This clone was counted a single time. The rearrangement uses TRBV24-1 and TRBJ2-3; D is uncertain. The V end lost 3 bases, the J end lost 8 bases, and 11 bases lay between the germline ends. The CDR3 has 13 residues. CDR1 and CDR2 (germline): KGHDR, SFDVKD. The CDR3 DNA is TGTGCCACCAGTGATCCGACCCGAGGTACGCAGTATTTT. It codes for CATSDPTRGTQYF.

The V and J genes are TRBV5-1 and TRBJ2-7; 11 bases are shared with TRBD2. Germline V gene lookup returns CDR1 SGHRS and CDR2 YFSETQ. V shed 3 bases and J 0 bases; nucleotides not matched to a gene: 2. The CDR3 loop spans 15 amino acids. The CDR3 region is CASSSGLAVSYEQYF. In DNA form, the CDR3 reads TGCGCCAGCAGCTCGGGACTAGCGGTCTCCTACGAGCAGTACTTC.

V is TRBV12-5 and J is TRBJ2-2; D is unclear. V was trimmed by 6 bases and J by 5 bases, leaving 10 bases between them. This CDR3 has 13 residues. Per germline, CDR1 LGHNT and CDR2 FRNRAP. The CDR3 is CASGPRRTGELFF. CDR3 nucleotide sequence: TGTGCTAGTGGCCCCCGGAGAACCGGGGAGCTGTTTTTT.

The chain combines TRBV19 with TRBJ2-7; D gene uncertain. CDR3 length: 14 amino acids. CDR1 and CDR2 (germline): LNHDA, SQIVND (reference sequence). V lost 2 bases and J 2 bases, leaving 10 bases between the germline ends. CDR3 loop: CASSINRRPYEQYF. The DNA of the CDR3 is TGTGCCAGTAGTATAAACCGGCGCCCCTACGAGCAGTACTTC. The full variable domain, in which reference TRBV19 and TRBJ2-7 provide the parts outside the CDR3, is DGGITQSPKYLFRKEGQNVTLSCEQNLNHDAMYWYRQDPGQGLRLIYYSQIVNDFQKGDIAEGYSVSREKKESFPLTVTSAQKNPTAFYLCASSINRRPYEQYFGPGTRLTVT.

The chain joins TRBV7-3 to TRBJ2-2; D may be TRBD1 (5 bases). From germline, CDR1 is SGHTA and CDR2 FQGTGA. V shed 4 bases and J shed 3 bases, with 9 bases lying between them. The CDR3 extends over 14 amino acids. This CDR3 reads CASSSQGYTGELFF. In DNA form, the CDR3 reads TGTGCCAGCAGCTCGCAGGGCTACACCGGGGAGCTGTTTTTT.

The chain carries TRBV29-1 and TRBJ2-5; D is undetermined. CDR3 size: 11 residues. The germline CDR1 and CDR2 sequences are SQVTM and ANQGSEA. This CDR3 is CRGLIGETQYF. CDR3 DNA: TGCAGAGGCCTAATTGGAGAGACCCAGTACTTC.

The V gene is TRBV19, the J gene TRBJ1-5; 8 bases agree with TRBD1. Germline loops: CDR1 LNHDA, CDR2 SQIVND (reference sequence). The CDR3 is 15 residues long. Unmatched junction bases numbered 2, after V lost 3 bases and J lost 1 base. The CDR3: CASSITGGSNQPQHF. The CDR3 region has the DNA TGTGCCAGTAGTATCACAGGGGGAAGCAATCAGCCCCAGCATTTT.

The rearrangement links TRBV19 to TRBJ2-1, with TRBD2 matching 10 bases. V lost 5 bases, J lost 4 bases, and 17 bases stayed unmatched. The CDR3 spans 19 residues. The germline CDR1 and CDR2 sequences are LNHDA and SQIVND (reference sequence). CDR3 in DNA: TGTGCCAGTAGTTTCGGCGCCATAAGCGGGAGGGCCTCATACAATGAGCAGTTCTTC. As protein: CASSFGAISGRASYNEQFF.

The rearrangement joins TRBV11-2 to TRBJ1-1; tentative D call: TRBD1 (5 bases). Germline-derived CDR1 and CDR2 are SGHAT and FQNNGV. V gave up 8 bases and J gave up 11 bases, with 15 bases separating them. The CDR3 loop spans 11 amino acids. Here the CDR3 reads CASPLGTKAFF. The CDR3 bases are TGTGCCAGCCCCTTGGGGACCAAGGCTTTCTTT.

This chain joins TRBV2 and TRBJ2-3, with 9 bases fitting TRBD1. The CDR3 has 16 amino acids. Germline CDR1 and CDR2: SNHLY and FYNNEI. The ends lost 10 bases at V and 4 bases at J; junction bases unmatched: 15. The CDR3 nucleotides are TGTGCCACCCTCACTCCGGGACAGGGTCGTCCAGATACGCAGTATTTT. Translating it yields CATLTPGQGRPDTQYF.

The rearrangement uses TRBV15 and TRBJ1-2; D may be TRBD1 (5 bases). The CDR3 has 15 residues. The V and J ends lost 0 bases and 5 bases respectively, with 13 bases between them. Germline lookup yields CDR1 LNHNV and CDR2 YYDKDF (reference sequence). The DNA for the CDR3 is TGTGCCACCAGCAGAGACTTTGGGACGGAATATGGCTACACCTTC. This translates into CATSRDFGTEYGYTF.

The J gene is TRBJ2-5, the V gene TRBV6-5, with D perhaps matching TRBD1 or TRBD2 (6 bases each). The V end lost 0 bases, the J end lost 5 bases, and 16 bases lay between the germline ends. Per germline, CDR1 MNHEY and CDR2 SVGAGI. The CDR3 runs to 16 residues. Here the CDR3 DNA reads TGTGCCAGCAGTTACTCGGGGCCCCGGGGGCAGGAGACCCAGTACTTC. It codes for CASSYSGPRGQETQYF.

The chain couples TRBV11-2 to TRBJ2-1; tentatively, D is TRBD2 (6 bases). The CDR3 is 14 amino acids. Germline V gene lookup returns CDR1 SGHAT and CDR2 FQNNGV. V dropped 3 bases and J dropped 6 bases, with 12 bases sitting between them. Here the CDR3 reads CASSLGGPRNEQFF. Written as DNA, the CDR3 is TGTGCCAGCAGCTTGGGGGGACCGCGCAATGAGCAGTTCTTC. Complete variable domain (other parts from reference TRBV11-2 and TRBJ2-1): EAGVAQSPRYKIIEKRQSVAFWCNPISGHATLYWYQQILGQGPKLLIQFQNNGVVDDSQLPKDRFSAERLKGVDSTLKIQPAKLEDSAVYLCASSLGGPRNEQFFGPGTRLTVL.

This clone was counted once. The chain couples TRBV28 to TRBJ1-5; D might be TRBD1 (6 bases). V was cut by 3 bases and J by 7 bases, with 13 bases left in between. Per germline, CDR1 MDHEN and CDR2 SYDVKM. This CDR3 has 14 amino acids. The CDR3 reads CASSLGGRVQPQHF. Written as DNA, the CDR3 is TGTGCCAGCAGTTTGGGGGGCAGGGTACAGCCCCAGCATTTT.

The CDR3 is CASLKSGITNTGELFF. The CDR3 coding sequence is TGCGCCAGCCTGAAGAGCGGGATAACGAACACCGGGGAGCTGTTTTTT. This chain joins TRBV5-1 and TRBJ2-2; 7 bases align to TRBD2. This CDR3 is 16 amino acids long. After removal of 7 bases from V and 0 bases from J, the junction contained 9 bases not matched to a gene. Germline V gene lookup returns CDR1 SGHRS and CDR2 YFSETQ. The variable domain in full, completed from reference TRBV5-1 and TRBJ2-2, reads KAGVTQTPRYLIKTRGQQVTLSCSPISGHRSVSWYQQTPGQGLQFLFEYFSETQRNKGNFPGRFSGRQFSNSRSEMNVSTLELGDSALYLCASLKSGITNTGELFFGEGSRLTVL.

This sequence joins TRBV2 and TRBJ1-2; no reliable D call. The CDR3 loop spans 14 amino acids. From germline, CDR1 is SNHLY and CDR2 FYNNEI. The V gene lost 7 bases and the J gene lost 8 bases, with 20 bases spanning the gap. This chain's CDR3 is CASIPTPKELGYTF. CDR3 bases: TGTGCCAGCATCCCCACCCCAAAAGAACTGGGCTACACCTTC.

The chain combines TRBV18 with TRBJ1-5; D is perhaps TRBD1 (5 bases). The V gene lost 2 bases and the J gene lost 9 bases, with 11 bases spanning the gap. Germline CDR1 and CDR2: KGHSH and LQKENI. The CDR3 totals 13 residues. CDR3 sequence reads: CASSPKRGPPQHF. The CDR3 bases are TGTGCCAGCTCACCAAAGAGGGGTCCGCCCCAGCATTTT.

The chain recombines TRBV6-4 with TRBJ1-1; TRBD1 matches 7 bases. V was clipped by 6 bases and J by 7 bases; unmatched bases: 14. The germline CDR1 and CDR2 sequences are MRHNA and SNTAGT. CDR3 size: 15 residues. CDR3: CASSPGTAGTVEAFF. CDR3 nucleotides: TGTGCCAGCAGCCCCGGGACAGCGGGGACAGTTGAAGCTTTCTTT.

The rearrangement joins TRBV6-6 to TRBJ1-2, with D possibly TRBD1 on 6 matching bases. The length of the CDR3 is 17 residues. Germline V gene sequence: CDR1 MNHNY, CDR2 SVGAGI (reference sequence). V lost 5 bases to trimming and J lost 0 bases, with 19 bases between them. The CDR3 nucleotides are TGTGCCAGCAGTCCCCGTGGGGGCTTTTCTACTAACTATGGCTACACCTTC. Translated: CASSPRGGFSTNYGYTF.

The chain couples TRBV24-1 to TRBJ1-5; 9 nucleotides line up with TRBD1. Trimming took 1 base from V and 5 from J; bases not matched to a gene: 8. Germline CDR1 KGHDR, CDR2 SFDVKD. CDR3 length equals 17 residues. The CDR3 sequence is CATSDFLGQGRDQPQHF. The CDR3 nucleotides read TGTGCCACCAGTGATTTCCTAGGACAGGGGAGGGATCAGCCCCAGCATTTT.

This clone was picked up one time. The chain couples TRBV10-1 to TRBJ2-3, with no clear D. V lost 4 bases, J lost 0 bases, and 14 bases lay in between. This CDR3 has 16 amino acids. CDR1 is WNHNN, CDR2 SYGVQD, per germline (reference sequence). The CDR3 sequence is CASSVSHPSSTDTQYF. CDR3 bases: TGCGCCAGCAGTGTCTCGCACCCTTCTAGCACAGATACGCAGTATTTT.

This chain connects TRBV27 to TRBJ1-2; D perhaps matches TRBD1 (6 bases). V was clipped by 3 bases and J by 6 bases, with 11 bases between them. Germline lookup yields CDR1 MNHEY and CDR2 SMNVEV (reference sequence). The CDR3 is made up of 13 amino acids. CDR3 DNA: TGTGCCAGCAGTTTGCGCGGACAGAATGGCTACACCTTC. This encodes CASSLRGQNGYTF.

The chain is built from TRBV29-1 and TRBJ2-7; D not certain. In germline, CDR1 is SQVTM, CDR2 ANQGSEA. Trimming left V 2 bases short and J 0 bases short, with 8 bases between. The CDR3 covers 13 residues. The DNA for the CDR3 is TGCAGCGTTGAATTTGGCCACTCCTACGAGCAGTACTTC. This sequence encodes CSVEFGHSYEQYF.